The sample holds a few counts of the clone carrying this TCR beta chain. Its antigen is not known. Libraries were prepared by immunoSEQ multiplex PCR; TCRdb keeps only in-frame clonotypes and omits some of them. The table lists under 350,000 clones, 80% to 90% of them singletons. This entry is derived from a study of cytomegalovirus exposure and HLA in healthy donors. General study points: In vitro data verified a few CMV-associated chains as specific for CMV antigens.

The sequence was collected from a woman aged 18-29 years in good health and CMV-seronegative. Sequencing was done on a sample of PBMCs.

The DNA of the CDR3 is TGTGCCAGCAGCTTAGGGCGGGATGGCTACACCTTC. It translates to CASSLGRDGYTF. The chain combines TRBV7-2 with TRBJ1-2; D gene unclear. From germline, CDR1 is SGHTA and CDR2 FQGNSA. This CDR3 has 12 residues. V was pared by 1 base and J by 6 bases, with 6 bases between.